The 25 T cell receptor beta chains given below trace back to one sample, sequenced in a study of lymphopenia after photon versus proton radiotherapy. Only in-frame clones appear in the TCRdb table, and some are missing; sequencing was by immunoSEQ multiplex PCR. The table includes tens of thousands of clones, around 87% detected once. The sample in question was peripheral blood, obtained from a patient treated with proton-based radiotherapy. Receptor source: an elderly man with esophageal cancer.

The V call is TRBV4-1, the J call TRBJ1-5; 8 bases fit TRBD1. Germline V lookup: CDR1 MGHRA, CDR2 YSYEKL. Unmatched junction bases numbered 1, after V lost 2 bases and J lost 4 bases. The CDR3 contains 14 residues. CDR3 residues: CASSQRQGNQPQHF. The CDR3 DNA reads TGCGCCAGCAGCCAACGACAGGGGAATCAGCCCCAGCATTTT.

The CDR3 DNA sequence: TGTGCCAGCAGTCCGCAGGGTTATAATTCACCCCTCCACTTT. Residues: CASSPQGYNSPLHF. The chain is built from TRBV27 and TRBJ1-6, with D perhaps TRBD1 (5 bases). Trimming cost V 5 bases and J 4 bases, with 9 bases left between them. Germline CDR1 is MNHEY and CDR2 is SMNVEV (reference sequence). The CDR3 spans 14 residues.

V is TRBV7-2 and J is TRBJ2-3; no definite D call. Trimming stripped 4 bases from V and 4 bases from J, with 9 bases between. The CDR3 covers 13 residues. Germline V gives CDR1 SGHTA, CDR2 FQGNSA. CDR3 nucleotides: TGTGCCAGCAGCTCCCTAACGGCAGATACGCAGTATTTT. Its protein product is CASSSLTADTQYF.

This chain connects TRBV5-1 to TRBJ2-7; 7 bases are shared with TRBD2. Germline values: CDR1 SGHRS, CDR2 YFSETQ. The V segment lost 0 bases and the J segment 6 bases; nucleotides outside the gene matches: 6. The length of the CDR3 is 14 residues. CDR3 sequence: CASSLVGGTVEQYF. The CDR3 DNA reads TGCGCCAGCAGCTTGGTCGGGGGGACGGTCGAGCAGTACTTC.

The chain has TRBV7-2 and TRBJ2-7; D could derive from TRBD1 or TRBD2 (5 bases each). CDR3 length equals 14 residues. Germline values: CDR1 SGHTA, CDR2 FQGNSA. Trimming cost V 5 bases and J 0 bases, with 11 bases left between them. The CDR3 region has the DNA TGTGCCAGCAGCCGGGACGGCTCCTCCTACGAGCAGTACTTC. Protein product: CASSRDGSSYEQYF.

This rearrangement joins TRBV6-9 to TRBJ1-1; the D gene is possibly TRBD1 (5 bases). V was shortened by 4 bases and J by 5 bases, with 14 bases between the two germline ends. Germline values: CDR1 MNHGY, CDR2 SVAAGI. The CDR3 length is 14 residues. CDR3 sequence: CASSSSWGRTEAFF. CDR3 nucleotides: TGTGCCAGCAGTTCCTCGTGGGGCAGGACTGAAGCTTTCTTT.

The V call is TRBV27, the J call TRBJ2-1, with 10 bases matching TRBD1. V lost 6 bases, J lost 12 bases, and 17 bases stayed unmatched. The CDR3 spans 16 residues. Germline loops: CDR1 MNHEY, CDR2 SMNVEV (reference sequence). The CDR3 sequence is CASRLTGTGAFGRQFF. Written as DNA, the CDR3 is TGTGCCAGCAGACTCACCGGGACAGGGGCATTTGGAAGGCAGTTCTTC.

This chain uses TRBV7-2 with TRBJ1-2; 9 positions match TRBD1. There are 13 residues in the CDR3. V gave up 5 bases and J gave up 7 bases; unmatched junction bases: 5. The germline gives CDR1 SGHTA, CDR2 FQGNSA. The CDR3 spells CASSRDREGGYTF. The CDR3 nucleotides are TGTGCCAGCAGCCGGGACAGGGAAGGTGGCTACACCTTC.

This rearrangement joins TRBV5-4 to TRBJ2-3; no definite D call. Germline CDR1 is SGHNT and CDR2 is YYREEE (reference sequence). Trimming took 0 bases from V and 8 from J, leaving 10 bases between them. This CDR3 has 13 amino acids. This CDR3 reads CASSLEYYGTQYF. CDR3 sequence (DNA): TGTGCCAGCAGCTTGGAATACTACGGTACGCAGTATTTT. Variable domain in full (rest from reference TRBV5-4 and TRBJ2-3): ETGVTQSPTHLIKTRGQQVTLRCSSQSGHNTVSWYQQALGQGPQFIFQYYREEENGRGNFPPRFSGLQFPNYSSELNVNALELDDSALYLCASSLEYYGTQYFGPGTRLTVL.

The genes are TRBV6-5 and TRBJ1-2, with 9 bases matching TRBD1. This CDR3 has 15 residues. From germline, CDR1 is MNHEY and CDR2 SVGAGI. V gave up 5 bases and J gave up 7 bases; unmatched junction bases: 11. The CDR3 bases are TGTGCCAGCAGTACAAGGGGGACAGGGAGGATTGGCTACACCTTC. Its translation is CASSTRGTGRIGYTF.

The chain joins TRBV21-1 to TRBJ1-1. TRBV21-1 is a recognized pseudogene. This CDR3 region has 16 residues. The CDR3 is CASSKVVQVMNTEAFF. DNA of the CDR3: TGTGCCAGCAGCAAAGTTGTTCAAGTTATGAACACTGAAGCTTTCTTT.

The chain is built from TRBV5-6 and TRBJ1-2, with 9 bases aligning to TRBD1. Losses at the gene ends were 1 base for V and 8 bases for J; bases not matched to a gene: 9. There are 15 residues in the CDR3. Germline V gene lookup returns CDR1 SGHDT and CDR2 YYEEEE. The CDR3 DNA reads as TGTGCCAGCAGCTTGCCGAATACAGGGGGCAGAGGCTACACCTTC. Its translation is CASSLPNTGGRGYTF. The whole variable domain, filled in from reference TRBV5-6 and TRBJ1-2, reads DAGVTQSPTHLIKTRGQQVTLRCSPKSGHDTVSWYQQALGQGPQFIFQYYEEEERQRGNFPDRFSGHQFPNYSSELNVNALLLGDSALYLCASSLPNTGGRGYTFGSGTRLTVV.

The DNA of the CDR3 is TGTGCCAGCAGCTTAGCTAGCGGGAATTCAGGCGAGCAGTACTTC. Translating gives CASSLASGNSGEQYF. The chain carries TRBV11-2 and TRBJ2-7, with 9 bases lining up with TRBD2. The ends lost 1 base at V and 6 bases at J; junction bases unmatched: 7. The CDR3 consists of 15 residues. The V gene's germline CDR1 is SGHAT and CDR2 FQNNGV.

This clone has just one count. This chain uses TRBV7-9 with TRBJ2-7; D is perhaps TRBD1 or TRBD2 (5 bases each). Per the germline V gene, CDR1 is SEHNR and CDR2 is FQNEAQ (reference sequence). V was clipped by 5 bases and J by 5 bases, with 16 bases between them. The CDR3 is 14 amino acids. The CDR3 sequence is CASSPAPRGHEQYF. DNA of the CDR3: TGTGCCAGCAGCCCGGCCCCCCGGGGACACGAGCAGTACTTC.

In its sample, this clone was seen once. The rearrangement joins TRBV7-6 to TRBJ1-2; 8 positions match TRBD1. J was trimmed by 1 base and V by 5 bases; bases with no gene match: 9. This CDR3 has 16 residues. Germline CDR1 and CDR2: SGHVS and FNYEAQ. This CDR3 reads CASSPRTGQVNYGYTF. The DNA of the CDR3 is TGTGCCAGCAGCCCCAGGACAGGGCAAGTTAACTATGGCTACACCTTC.

The CDR3: CAWGQGHYEQYF. The DNA of the CDR3 is TGTGCCTGGGGACAGGGCCACTACGAGCAGTACTTC. The chain uses TRBV30 and TRBJ2-7; 8 nucleotides line up with TRBD1. CDR3 length: 12 amino acids. V dropped 5 bases and J dropped 3; count of bases not matched to a gene: 3. Germline CDR1 and CDR2: GTSNPN and SVGIG (reference sequence).

The chain has TRBV5-8 and TRBJ2-1, with D possibly matching TRBD2 (7 bases). The germline gives CDR1 SGHTS, CDR2 YDEGEE. Trimming stripped 1 base from V and 2 bases from J, with 13 bases between. This CDR3 has 16 residues. The CDR3 region is CASSLWGGATYNEQFF. CDR3 in DNA: TGTGCCAGCAGCTTGTGGGGGGGCGCGACCTACAATGAGCAGTTCTTC.

The gene calls are TRBV4-1 and TRBJ2-5; D unresolved. From germline, CDR1 is MGHRA and CDR2 YSYEKL. The CDR3 is 16 amino acids. Trimming removed 1 base from V and 0 bases from J, with 12 bases in between. The CDR3 DNA sequence: TGCGCCAGCAGCCAAGCCCTGGACGGCTACCAAGAGACCCAGTACTTC. Amino acid sequence: CASSQALDGYQETQYF.

This chain links TRBV27 with TRBJ2-7; 9 nucleotides agree with TRBD1. The CDR3 spans 16 residues. Trimming cost V 5 bases and J 3 bases; bases outside gene matches: 11. Germline V gives CDR1 MNHEY, CDR2 SMNVEV (reference sequence). The CDR3 sequence: CASSPDRDRDFYEQYF. The CDR3 region has the DNA TGTGCCAGCAGTCCCGACCGGGACAGGGACTTCTACGAGCAGTACTTC.

The rearrangement links TRBV19 to TRBJ2-7; D is unclear. V lost 6 bases to trimming and J lost 0 bases, with 15 bases between them. Germline V lookup: CDR1 LNHDA, CDR2 SQIVND (reference sequence). CDR3 length: 15 residues. CDR3 sequence: CASRRTALSSYEQYF. The DNA of the CDR3 is TGTGCCAGTAGGCGGACGGCCCTAAGCTCCTACGAGCAGTACTTC. Full variable domain (rest looked up from reference TRBV19 and TRBJ2-7): DGGITQSPKYLFRKEGQNVTLSCEQNLNHDAMYWYRQDPGQGLRLIYYSQIVNDFQKGDIAEGYSVSREKKESFPLTVTSAQKNPTAFYLCASRRTALSSYEQYFGPGTRLTVT.

This clone was picked up one time. This chain uses TRBV6-4 with TRBJ2-7, with 10 bases matching TRBD1. Trimming removed 6 bases from V and 4 bases from J; junction bases left unmatched: 12. CDR1 and CDR2 from the germline V gene are MRHNA and SNTAGT. This CDR3 is built from 16 residues. The CDR3 region is CASSSGTGATLYEQYF. The CDR3 DNA reads as TGTGCCAGCAGCTCCGGGACAGGGGCCACCCTATACGAGCAGTACTTC.

This clone was detected only once. The J gene is TRBJ2-7, the V gene TRBV27; D might be TRBD2 (6 bases). The CDR3 runs to 13 residues. Trimming stripped 6 bases from V and 3 bases from J, with 12 bases between. Germline V lookup: CDR1 MNHEY, CDR2 SMNVEV (reference sequence). CDR3 protein: CASSQDYRYEQYF. DNA of the CDR3: TGTGCCAGCAGCCAGGACTACCGCTACGAGCAGTACTTC.

This rearrangement joins TRBV23-1 to TRBJ2-3; D gene unclear. TRBV23-1 is reported as an ORF; its role is uncertain. V lost 8 bases, J lost 0 bases, and 3 bases lay in between. The CDR3 extends over 11 amino acids. CDR3 DNA: TGCGCCAGCCGAAGCACAGATACGCAGTATTTT. Protein product: CASRSTDTQYF.

The V call is TRBV2, the J call TRBJ2-1; tentatively, D is TRBD1 or TRBD2 (5 bases each). In germline, CDR1 is SNHLY, CDR2 FYNNEI. The CDR3 contains 13 residues. The V end lost 7 bases, the J end lost 10 bases, and 17 bases lay between the germline ends. The CDR3 nucleotides are TGTGCCAGCACGGGCTTTAGGGGAGAGGAGCAGTTCTTC. Protein product: CASTGFRGEEQFF.

Note on this clone: Other DNA sequences of this sample code for an identical CDR3. The chain carries TRBV5-1 and TRBJ1-1; possible D gene TRBD1, 5 bases. In germline, CDR1 is SGHRS, CDR2 YFSETQ. The V and J ends lost 1 base and 1 base respectively, with 8 bases between them. The CDR3 covers 14 residues. The CDR3 nucleotides read TGCGCCAGCAGCTTGACAGGAGGGAACACTGAAGCTTTCTTT. It yields the protein CASSLTGGNTEAFF. Combining the CDR3 with reference TRBV5-1 and TRBJ1-1 gives the whole variable domain KAGVTQTPRYLIKTRGQQVTLSCSPISGHRSVSWYQQTPGQGLQFLFEYFSETQRNKGNFPGRFSGRQFSNSRSEMNVSTLELGDSALYLCASSLTGGNTEAFFGQGTRLTVV.